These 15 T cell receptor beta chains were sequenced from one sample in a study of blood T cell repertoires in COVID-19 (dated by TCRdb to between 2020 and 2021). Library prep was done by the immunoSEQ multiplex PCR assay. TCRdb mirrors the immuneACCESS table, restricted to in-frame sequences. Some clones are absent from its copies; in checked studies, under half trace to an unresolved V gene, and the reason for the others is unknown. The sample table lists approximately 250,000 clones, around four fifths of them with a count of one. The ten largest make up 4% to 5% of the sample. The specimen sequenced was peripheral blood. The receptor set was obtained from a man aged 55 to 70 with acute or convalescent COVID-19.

The CDR3 nucleotides read TGTGCCAGCAGTGAAATCCCAGGGGCAGAGACCCAGTACTTC. This sequence encodes CASSEIPGAETQYF. The chain joins TRBV6-1 to TRBJ2-5; a weak D match, TRBD1 (6 bases). Germline-derived CDR1 and CDR2 are MNHNS and SASEGT. The ends were cut back, 2 bases at V and 4 bases at J, with 11 bases in the middle. The CDR3 is made up of 14 amino acids.

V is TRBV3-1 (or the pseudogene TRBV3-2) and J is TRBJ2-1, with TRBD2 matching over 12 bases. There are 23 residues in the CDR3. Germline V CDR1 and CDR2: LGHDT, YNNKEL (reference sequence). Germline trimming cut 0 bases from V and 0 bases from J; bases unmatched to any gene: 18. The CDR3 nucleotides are TGTGCCAGCAGCCAAGAGAAGGGTCGACTAGCGGGGGAACCTATATTCTCCTACAATGAGCAGTTCTTC. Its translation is CASSQEKGRLAGEPIFSYNEQFF.

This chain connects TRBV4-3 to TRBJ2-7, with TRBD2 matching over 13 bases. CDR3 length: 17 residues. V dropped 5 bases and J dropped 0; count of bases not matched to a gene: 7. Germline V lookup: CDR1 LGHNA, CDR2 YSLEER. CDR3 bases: TGCGCCAGCAGCAAGGGACTAGCGGGAAGGTCCTCCTACGAGCAGTACTTC. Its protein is CASSKGLAGRSSYEQYF.

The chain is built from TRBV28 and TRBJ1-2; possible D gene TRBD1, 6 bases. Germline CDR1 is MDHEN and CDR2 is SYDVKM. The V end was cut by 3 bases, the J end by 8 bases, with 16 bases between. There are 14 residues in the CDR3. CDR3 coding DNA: TGTGCCAGCAGTTTGACGGACAGACTCGGAGGCTACACCTTC. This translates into CASSLTDRLGGYTF.

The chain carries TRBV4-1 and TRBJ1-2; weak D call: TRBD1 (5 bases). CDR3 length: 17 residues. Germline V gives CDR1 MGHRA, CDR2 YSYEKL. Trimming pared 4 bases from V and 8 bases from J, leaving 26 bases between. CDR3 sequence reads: CASSLTTRGGAGGGYTF. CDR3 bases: TGCGCCAGCAGCCTGACCACCCGAGGAGGGGCAGGTGGAGGCTACACCTTC.

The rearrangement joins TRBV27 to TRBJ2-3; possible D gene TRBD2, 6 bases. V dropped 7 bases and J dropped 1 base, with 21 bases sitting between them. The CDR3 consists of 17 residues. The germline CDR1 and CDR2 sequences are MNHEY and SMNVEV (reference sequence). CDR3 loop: CASIPWASAVRTDTQYF. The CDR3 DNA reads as TGTGCCAGCATCCCCTGGGCTAGCGCCGTACGCACAGATACGCAGTATTTT.

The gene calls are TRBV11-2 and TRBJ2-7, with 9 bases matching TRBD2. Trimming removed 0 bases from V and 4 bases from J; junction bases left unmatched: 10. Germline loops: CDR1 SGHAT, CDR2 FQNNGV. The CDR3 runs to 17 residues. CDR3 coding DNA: TGTGCCAGCAGCTTAGATTGGTCTAGCGGGATTTCTTACGAGCAGTACTTC. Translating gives CASSLDWSSGISYEQYF. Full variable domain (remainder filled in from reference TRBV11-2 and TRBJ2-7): EAGVAQSPRYKIIEKRQSVAFWCNPISGHATLYWYQQILGQGPKLLIQFQNNGVVDDSQLPKDRFSAERLKGVDSTLKIQPAKLEDSAVYLCASSLDWSSGISYEQYFGPGTRLTVT.

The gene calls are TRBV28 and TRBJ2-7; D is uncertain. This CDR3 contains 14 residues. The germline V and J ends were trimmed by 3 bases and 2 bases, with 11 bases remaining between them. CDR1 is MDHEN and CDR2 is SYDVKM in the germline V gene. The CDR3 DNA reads TGTGCCAGCAGTTTTCCTACGTCCGCCTACGAGCAGTACTTC. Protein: CASSFPTSAYEQYF.

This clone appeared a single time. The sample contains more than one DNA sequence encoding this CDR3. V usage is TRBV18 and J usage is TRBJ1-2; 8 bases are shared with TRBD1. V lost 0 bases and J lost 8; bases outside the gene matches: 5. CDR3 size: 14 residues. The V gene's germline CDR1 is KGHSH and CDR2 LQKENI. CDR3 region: CASSPPDRGGGYTF. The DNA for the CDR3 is TGTGCCAGCTCACCACCCGACAGGGGTGGGGGCTACACCTTC.

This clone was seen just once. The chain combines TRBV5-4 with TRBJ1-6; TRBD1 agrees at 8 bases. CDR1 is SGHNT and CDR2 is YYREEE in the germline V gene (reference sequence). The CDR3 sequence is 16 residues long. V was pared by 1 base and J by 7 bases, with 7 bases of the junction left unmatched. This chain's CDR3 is CASSLRSTGANSPLHF. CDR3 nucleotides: TGTGCCAGCAGCTTGCGGTCGACAGGGGCGAATTCACCCCTCCACTTT.

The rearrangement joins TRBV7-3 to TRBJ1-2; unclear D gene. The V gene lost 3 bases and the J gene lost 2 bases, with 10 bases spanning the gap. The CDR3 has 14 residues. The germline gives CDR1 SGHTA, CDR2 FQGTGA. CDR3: CASSFGGQNYGYTF. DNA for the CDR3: TGTGCCAGCAGCTTCGGAGGTCAGAACTATGGCTACACCTTC.

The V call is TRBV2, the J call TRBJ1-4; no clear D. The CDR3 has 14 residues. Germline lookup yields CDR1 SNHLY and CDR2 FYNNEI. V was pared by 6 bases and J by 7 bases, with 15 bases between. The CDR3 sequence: CASSPGVGVEKLFF. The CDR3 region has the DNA TGTGCCAGCAGCCCCGGGGTCGGGGTTGAAAAACTGTTTTTT. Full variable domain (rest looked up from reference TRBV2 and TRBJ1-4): EPEVTQTPSHQVTQMGQEVILRCVPISNHLYFYWYRQILGQKVEFLVSFYNNEISEKSEIFDDQFSVERPDGSNFTLKIRSTKLEDSAMYFCASSPGVGVEKLFFGSGTQLSVL.

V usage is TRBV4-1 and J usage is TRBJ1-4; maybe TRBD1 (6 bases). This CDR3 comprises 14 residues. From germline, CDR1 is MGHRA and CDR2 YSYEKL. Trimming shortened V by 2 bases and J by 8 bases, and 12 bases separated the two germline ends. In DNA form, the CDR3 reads TGCGCCAGCAGCCAACAACAGGGCTGGGAAAAACTGTTTTTT. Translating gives CASSQQQGWEKLFF.

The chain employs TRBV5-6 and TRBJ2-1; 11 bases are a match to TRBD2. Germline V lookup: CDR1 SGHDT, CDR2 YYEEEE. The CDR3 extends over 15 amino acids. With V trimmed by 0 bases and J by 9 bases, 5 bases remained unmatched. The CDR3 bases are TGTGCCAGCAGCTTGGGAGGTAGCGGGAGGGGTGAGCAGTTCTTC. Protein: CASSLGGSGRGEQFF. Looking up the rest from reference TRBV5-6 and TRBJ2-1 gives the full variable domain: DAGVTQSPTHLIKTRGQQVTLRCSPKSGHDTVSWYQQALGQGPQFIFQYYEEEERQRGNFPDRFSGHQFPNYSSELNVNALLLGDSALYLCASSLGGSGRGEQFFGPGTRLTVL.

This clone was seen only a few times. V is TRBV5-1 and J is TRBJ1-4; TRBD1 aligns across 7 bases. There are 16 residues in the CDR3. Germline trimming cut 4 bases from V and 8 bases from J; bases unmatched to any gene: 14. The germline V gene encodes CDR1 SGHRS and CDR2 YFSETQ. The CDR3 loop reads CASSLEQGRIREKLFF. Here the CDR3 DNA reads TGCGCCAGCAGCCTTGAACAGGGGAGGATAAGAGAAAAACTGTTTTTT. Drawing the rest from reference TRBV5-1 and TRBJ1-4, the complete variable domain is KAGVTQTPRYLIKTRGQQVTLSCSPISGHRSVSWYQQTPGQGLQFLFEYFSETQRNKGNFPGRFSGRQFSNSRSEMNVSTLELGDSALYLCASSLEQGRIREKLFFGSGTQLSVL.